This T cell receptor beta chain emerged from a study of cytomegalovirus exposure and HLA in healthy donors. Points from the study as a whole: In vitro, three CMV-associated chains proved specific for CMV antigens.

CDR1 and CDR2 from the germline V gene are ENHRY and SYGVKD. CDR3 size: 16 residues. V was clipped by 6 bases and J by 4 bases; unmatched bases: 10. On this clone itself: Its target is not known.

TCRdb's copy holds only in-frame clones and misses some; the assay was immunoSEQ multiplex PCR. The table lists about 140,000 clones, 85% to 90% of them singletons, with 7.5% to 8.5% in the top ten. Sequenced input: PBMCs. The TCR comes from a woman under 30 in good health and CMV-seropositive. The genes are TRBV10-3 and TRBJ2-3; 10 bases agree with TRBD1. CDR3 residues: CAIRAWSTGGADTQYF. The CDR3 coding sequence is TGTGCCATCAGGGCCTGGTCGACAGGGGGCGCAGATACGCAGTATTTT.